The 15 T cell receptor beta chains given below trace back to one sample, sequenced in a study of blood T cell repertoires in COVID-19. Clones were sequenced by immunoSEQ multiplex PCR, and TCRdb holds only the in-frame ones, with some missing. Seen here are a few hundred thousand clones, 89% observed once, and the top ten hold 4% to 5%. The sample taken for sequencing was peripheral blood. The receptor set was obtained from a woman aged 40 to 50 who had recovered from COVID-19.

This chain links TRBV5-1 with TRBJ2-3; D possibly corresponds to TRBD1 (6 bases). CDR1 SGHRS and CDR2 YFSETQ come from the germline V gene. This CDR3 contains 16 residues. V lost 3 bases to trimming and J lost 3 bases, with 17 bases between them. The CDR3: CASSSSNTTGTDTQYF. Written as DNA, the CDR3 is TGCGCCAGCAGCTCCTCTAATACCACAGGGACAGATACGCAGTATTTT.

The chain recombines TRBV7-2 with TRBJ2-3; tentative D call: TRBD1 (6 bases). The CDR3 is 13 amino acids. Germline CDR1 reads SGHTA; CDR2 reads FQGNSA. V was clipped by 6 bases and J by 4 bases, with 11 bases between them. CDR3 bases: TGTGCCAGCAGTCCCCCAGGGGCAGATACGCAGTATTTT. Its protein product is CASSPPGADTQYF.

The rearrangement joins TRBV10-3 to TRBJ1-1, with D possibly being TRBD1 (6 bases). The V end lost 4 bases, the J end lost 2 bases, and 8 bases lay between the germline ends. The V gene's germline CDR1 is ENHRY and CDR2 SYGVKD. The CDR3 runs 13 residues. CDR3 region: CAISGTVNTEAFF. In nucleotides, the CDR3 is TGTGCCATCAGTGGGACAGTAAACACTGAAGCTTTCTTT.

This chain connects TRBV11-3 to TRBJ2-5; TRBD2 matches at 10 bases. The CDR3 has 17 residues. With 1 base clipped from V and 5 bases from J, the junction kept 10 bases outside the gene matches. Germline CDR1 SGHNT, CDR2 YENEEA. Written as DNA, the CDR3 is TGTGCCAGCAGCTTAGGAGGGGCTAGCGGGAGTCTTGAGACCCAGTACTTC. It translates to CASSLGGASGSLETQYF. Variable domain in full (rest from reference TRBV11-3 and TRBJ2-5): EAGVVQSPRYKIIEKKQPVAFWCNPISGHNTLYWYLQNLGQGPELLIRYENEEAVDDSQLPKDRFSAERLKGVDSTLKIQPAELGDSAVYLCASSLGGASGSLETQYFGPGTRLLVL.

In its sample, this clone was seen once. The CDR3 is CASSLSGASRETQYF. DNA for the CDR3: TGTGCCAGCAGCCTAAGTGGTGCTAGTCGGGAGACCCAGTACTTC. This chain uses TRBV7-2 with TRBJ2-5; no clear D. The CDR3 spans 15 residues. Germline V gives CDR1 SGHTA, CDR2 FQGNSA. The ends were cut back, 5 bases at V and 5 bases at J, with 18 bases in the middle.

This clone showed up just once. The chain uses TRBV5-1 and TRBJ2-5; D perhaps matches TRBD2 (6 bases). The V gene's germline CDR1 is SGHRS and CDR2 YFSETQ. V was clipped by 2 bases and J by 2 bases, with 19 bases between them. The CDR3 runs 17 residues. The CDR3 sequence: CASSFTLGTGTQETQYF. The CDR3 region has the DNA TGCGCCAGCAGCTTCACTCTAGGGACGGGGACTCAAGAGACCCAGTACTTC.

This CDR3 is CAITTTSDRGRSYNEQFF. The DNA of the CDR3 is TGTGCCATCACCACAACCTCCGACAGGGGGCGATCCTACAATGAGCAGTTCTTC. The chain uses TRBV10-3 and TRBJ2-1, with 10 nucleotides matching TRBD1. Looked up from germline, CDR1 is ENHRY and CDR2 is SYGVKD. The J segment lost 1 base and the V segment lost 7 bases, leaving 13 bases of the junction unmatched. This CDR3 has 18 amino acids.

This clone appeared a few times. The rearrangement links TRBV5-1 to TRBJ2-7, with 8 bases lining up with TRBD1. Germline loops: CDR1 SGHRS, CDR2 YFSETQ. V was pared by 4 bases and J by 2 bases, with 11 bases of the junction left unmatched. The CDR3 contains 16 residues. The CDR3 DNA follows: TGCGCCAGCAGCGCCAGAGGACAGGGTGTCCCCTACGAGCAGTACTTC. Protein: CASSARGQGVPYEQYF.

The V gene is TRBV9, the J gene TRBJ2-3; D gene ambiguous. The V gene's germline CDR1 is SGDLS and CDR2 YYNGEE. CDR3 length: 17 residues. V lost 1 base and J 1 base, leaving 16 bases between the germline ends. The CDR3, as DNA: TGTGCCAGCAGCGTATTAACTGTCCCCTCTGGCACAGATACGCAGTATTTT. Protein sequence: CASSVLTVPSGTDTQYF.

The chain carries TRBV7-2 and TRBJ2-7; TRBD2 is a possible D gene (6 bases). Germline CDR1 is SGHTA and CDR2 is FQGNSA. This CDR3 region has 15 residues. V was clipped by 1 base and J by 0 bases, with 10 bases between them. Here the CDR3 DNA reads TGTGCCAGCAGCTTAGATGGGGGGAACTCCTACGAGCAGTACTTC. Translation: CASSLDGGNSYEQYF.

This CDR3 reads CAISESGGARAYNEQFF. CDR3 sequence (DNA): TGTGCCATCAGTGAGTCGGGGGGGGCGAGGGCCTACAATGAGCAGTTCTTC. The V call is TRBV10-3, the J call TRBJ2-1; a possible D gene is TRBD2 (7 bases). V was cut by 0 bases and J by 2 bases, with 14 bases left in between. The length of the CDR3 is 17 residues. Germline CDR1 ENHRY, CDR2 SYGVKD.

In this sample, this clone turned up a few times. CDR3 residues: CASSSGRGSLNTEAFF. The CDR3 nucleotides read TGTGCCAGCTCGTCTGGGCGGGGGAGCTTGAACACTGAAGCTTTCTTT. This sequence joins TRBV18 and TRBJ1-1; D might be TRBD1 (5 bases). The CDR3 extends over 16 amino acids. With 6 bases removed from V and 0 bases from J, the gap between germline ends came to 17 bases. The germline CDR1 and CDR2 sequences are KGHSH and LQKENI.

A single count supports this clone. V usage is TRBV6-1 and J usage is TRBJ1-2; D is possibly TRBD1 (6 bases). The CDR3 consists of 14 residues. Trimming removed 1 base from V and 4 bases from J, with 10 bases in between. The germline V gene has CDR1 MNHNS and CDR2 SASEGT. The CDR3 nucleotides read TGTGCCAGCAGTGAAGGGGGACAAGCCTATGGCTACACCTTC. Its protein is CASSEGGQAYGYTF.

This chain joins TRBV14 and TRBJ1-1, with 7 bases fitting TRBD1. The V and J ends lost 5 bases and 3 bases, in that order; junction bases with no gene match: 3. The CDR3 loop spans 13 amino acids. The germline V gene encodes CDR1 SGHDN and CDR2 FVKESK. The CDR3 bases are TGTGCCAGCAGCGACAGGGTTTACACTGAAGCTTTCTTT. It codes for CASSDRVYTEAFF.

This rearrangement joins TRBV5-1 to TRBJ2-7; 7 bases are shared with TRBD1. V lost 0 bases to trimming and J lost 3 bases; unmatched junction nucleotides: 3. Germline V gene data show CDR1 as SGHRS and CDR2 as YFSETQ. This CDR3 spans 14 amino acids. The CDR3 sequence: CASSLDRGRYEQYF. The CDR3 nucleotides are TGCGCCAGCAGCTTGGACAGGGGACGCTACGAGCAGTACTTC.